This TCR beta chain derives from a study of spatial heterogeneity in lung cancer. Looking at the study overall: Samples came from some 71 TRACERx patients with untreated early-stage lung cancer.

Sample time point: blood at routine non-recurrence follow-up after resection. The V and J ends lost 5 bases and 3 bases, in that order; junction bases with no gene match: 7. Germline CDR1 MDHEN, CDR2 SYDVKM. This CDR3 has 15 amino acids. TCRdb independently ran MiXCR on the 5' RACE reads; one entry per CDR3 protein. The table lists under 150,000 distinct CDR3 sequences, approximately 11% of them singletons. The V and J genes are TRBV28 and TRBJ2-3; 8 bases are shared with TRBD2. The TCR was taken from a female donor with early-stage non-small cell lung cancer. Sample: PBMCs, taken at follow-up. DNA of the CDR3: TGTGCCAGCAGTGCCCCCGGGACTAGGACAGATACGCAGTATTTT. It encodes CASSAPGTRTDTQYF.